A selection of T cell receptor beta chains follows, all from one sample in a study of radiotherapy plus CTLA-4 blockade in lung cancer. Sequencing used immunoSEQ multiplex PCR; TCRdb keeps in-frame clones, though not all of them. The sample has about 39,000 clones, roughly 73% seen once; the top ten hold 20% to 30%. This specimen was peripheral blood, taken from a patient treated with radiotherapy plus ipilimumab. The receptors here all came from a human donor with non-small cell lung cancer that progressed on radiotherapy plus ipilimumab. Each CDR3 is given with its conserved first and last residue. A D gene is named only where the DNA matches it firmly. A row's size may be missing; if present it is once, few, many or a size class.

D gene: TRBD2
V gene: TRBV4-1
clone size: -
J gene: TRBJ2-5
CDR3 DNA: TGCGCCAGCAGCCCCGGGACTAGCTCCTACCAAGAGACCCAGTACTTC
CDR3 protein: CASSPGTSSYQETQYF

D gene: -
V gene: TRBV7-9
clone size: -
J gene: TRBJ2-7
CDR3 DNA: TGTGCCAGCAGCTCACCCAGGGGGGAACCCTACGAGCAGTACTTC
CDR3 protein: CASSSPRGEPYEQYF

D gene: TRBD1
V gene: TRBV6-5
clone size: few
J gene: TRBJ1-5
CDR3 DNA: TGTGCCAGCATCGGACAGGGTGGTCAGCCCCAGCATTTT
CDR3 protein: CASIGQGGQPQHF

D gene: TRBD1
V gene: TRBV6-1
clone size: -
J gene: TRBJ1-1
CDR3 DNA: TGTGCCAGCAGTGAAGCCCTGGGACAGGGCCGACCCCCGTATGAAGCTTTCTTT
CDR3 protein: CASSEALGQGRPPYEAFF

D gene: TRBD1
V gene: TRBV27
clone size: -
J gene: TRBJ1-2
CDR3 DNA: TGTGCCAGCAGGGAGGGGGCGCTTGGCTACACCTTC
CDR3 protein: CASREGALGYTF

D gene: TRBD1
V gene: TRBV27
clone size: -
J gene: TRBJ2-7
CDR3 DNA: TGTGCCAGCGCCGTAACAGGGGGCGCGTACGAGCAGTACTTC
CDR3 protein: CASAVTGGAYEQYF

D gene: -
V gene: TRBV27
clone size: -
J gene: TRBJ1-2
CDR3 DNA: TGTGCCAGCAGTTTATGGCCAGGAACCTATGGCTACACCTTC
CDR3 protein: CASSLWPGTYGYTF

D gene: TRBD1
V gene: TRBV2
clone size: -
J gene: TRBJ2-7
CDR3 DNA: TGTGCCGGCAGTCCACGGACAGGGATAATCTACGAGCAGTACTTC
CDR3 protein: CAGSPRTGIIYEQYF

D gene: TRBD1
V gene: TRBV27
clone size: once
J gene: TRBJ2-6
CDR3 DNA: TGTGCCAGCAGTCCCCGGACAGGTTCCTCTGGGGCCAACGTCCTGACTTTC
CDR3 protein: CASSPRTGSSGANVLTF

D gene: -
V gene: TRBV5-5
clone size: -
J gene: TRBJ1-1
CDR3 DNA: TGTGCCAGCAGCTTGTCTGCGGTGAACACTGAAGCTTTCTTT
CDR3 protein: CASSLSAVNTEAFF

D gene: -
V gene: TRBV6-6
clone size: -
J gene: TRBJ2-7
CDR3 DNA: TGTGCCAGCAGTTACTCCGTGACAGCTTCCTACGAGCAGTACTTC
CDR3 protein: CASSYSVTASYEQYF

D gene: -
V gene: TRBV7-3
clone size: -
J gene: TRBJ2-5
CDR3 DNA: TGTGCCAGCAGCAGAGGGGGGGGCGGAGAGACCCAGTACTTC
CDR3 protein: CASSRGGGGETQYF

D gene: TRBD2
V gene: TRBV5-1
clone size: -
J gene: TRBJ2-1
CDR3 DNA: TGCGCCAGCAGCTGGGAGGGACTAGCGGCCCTATCCTACAATGAGCAGTTCTTC
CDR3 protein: CASSWEGLAALSYNEQFF

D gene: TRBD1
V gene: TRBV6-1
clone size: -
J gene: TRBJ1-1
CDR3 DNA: TGTGCCAGCAGTGAGAGTGACAGGGTGACTGAAGCTTTCTTT
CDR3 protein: CASSESDRVTEAFF

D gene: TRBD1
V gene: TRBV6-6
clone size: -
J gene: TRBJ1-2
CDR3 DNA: TGTGCCAGCAGTTACTCGACAGGGACTAACTATGGCTACACCTTC
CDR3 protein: CASSYSTGTNYGYTF

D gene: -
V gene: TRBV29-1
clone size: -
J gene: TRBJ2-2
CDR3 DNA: TGCAGCGTTGAAGTAATAACGAACACCGGGGAGCTGTTTTTT
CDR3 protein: CSVEVITNTGELFF

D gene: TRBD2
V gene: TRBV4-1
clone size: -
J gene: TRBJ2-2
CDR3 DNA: TGCGCCAGCAGCAGCGGGGGGAACACCGGGGAGCTGTTTTTT
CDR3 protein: CASSSGGNTGELFF

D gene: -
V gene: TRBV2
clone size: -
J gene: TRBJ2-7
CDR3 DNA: TGTGCCAGCAGTGAAGCGAATAGCGGAGTCCTAAGCTCCTACGAGCAGTACTTC
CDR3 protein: CASSEANSGVLSSYEQYF

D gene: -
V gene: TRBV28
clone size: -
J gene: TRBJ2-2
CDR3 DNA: TGTGCCAGCAGTTTTCAAGGAGACACCGGGGAGCTGTTTTTT
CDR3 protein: CASSFQGDTGELFF

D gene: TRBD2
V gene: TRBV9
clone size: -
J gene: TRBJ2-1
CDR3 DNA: TGTGCCAGCAACGTAGAGCCTAGCGGGGGTCTCAATGAGCAGTTCTTC
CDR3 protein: CASNVEPSGGLNEQFF

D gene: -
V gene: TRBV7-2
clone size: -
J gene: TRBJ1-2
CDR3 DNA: TGTGCCAGCAGCCCGGTCTCGACAGGCACTAACTATGGCTACACCTTC
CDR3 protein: CASSPVSTGTNYGYTF

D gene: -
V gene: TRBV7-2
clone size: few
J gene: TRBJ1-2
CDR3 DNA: TGTGCCAGCACCCAAGACCCGGGAGGGGCTAACTATGGCTACACCTTC
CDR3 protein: CASTQDPGGANYGYTF

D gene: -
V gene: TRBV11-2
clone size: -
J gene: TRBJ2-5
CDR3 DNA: TGTGCCAGCAGCTTCCACTGGGAGCAGTACTTC
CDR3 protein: CASSFHWEQYF

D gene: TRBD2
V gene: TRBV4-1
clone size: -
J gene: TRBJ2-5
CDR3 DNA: TGCGCCAGCAGCCGAGGACTTCCGGGACTAGCGGGGAGTGAGACCCAGTACTTC
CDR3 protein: CASSRGLPGLAGSETQYF

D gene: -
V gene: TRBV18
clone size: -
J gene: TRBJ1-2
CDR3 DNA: TGTGCCAGCTCATTCGACAGGTCTTATGGCTACACCTTC
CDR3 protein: CASSFDRSYGYTF

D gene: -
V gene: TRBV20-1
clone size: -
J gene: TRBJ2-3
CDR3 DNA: TGCAGTGCTGCGGAAGATACGCAGTATTTT
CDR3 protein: CSAAEDTQYF

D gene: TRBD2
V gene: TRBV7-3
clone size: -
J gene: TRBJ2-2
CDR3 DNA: TGTGCCAGCAGCTTTGGGACTAGCGGGGGAACGGGGGAGCTGTTTTTT
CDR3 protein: CASSFGTSGGTGELFF

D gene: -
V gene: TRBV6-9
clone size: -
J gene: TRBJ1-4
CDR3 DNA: TGTGCCAGCAGAGCAGGGACAATTATTAATGAAAAACTGTTTTTT
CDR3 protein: CASRAGTIINEKLFF

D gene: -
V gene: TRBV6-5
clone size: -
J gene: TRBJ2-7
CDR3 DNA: TGTGCCAGCAGACACAGGGCCGGGGACGAGCAGTACTTC
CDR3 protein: CASRHRAGDEQYF

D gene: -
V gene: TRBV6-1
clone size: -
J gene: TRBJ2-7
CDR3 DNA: TGTGCCAGCTTGGAGGGGGGGCCGGCGTACGAGCAGTACTTC
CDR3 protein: CASLEGGPAYEQYF

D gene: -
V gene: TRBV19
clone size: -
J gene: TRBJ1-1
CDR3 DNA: TGTGCCAGTATACAGGGTTATGGTCGCACTGAAGCTTTCTTT
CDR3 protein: CASIQGYGRTEAFF

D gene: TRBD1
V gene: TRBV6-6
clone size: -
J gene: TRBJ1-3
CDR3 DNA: TGTGCCAGCAGTGACGGACAGGCCTCTGGAAACACCATATATTTT
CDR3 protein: CASSDGQASGNTIYF

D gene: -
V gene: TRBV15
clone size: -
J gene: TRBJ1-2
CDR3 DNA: TGTGCCACCAGCAGAGATGGGGGGTTGAGCGGCTACACCTTC
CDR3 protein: CATSRDGGLSGYTF

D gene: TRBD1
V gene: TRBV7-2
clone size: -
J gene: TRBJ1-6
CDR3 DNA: TGTGCCAGCAGCGCCGGGACAGGGTCTCCTGGTTCACCCCTCCACTTT
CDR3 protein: CASSAGTGSPGSPLHF

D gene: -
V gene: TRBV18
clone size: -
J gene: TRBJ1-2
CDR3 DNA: TGTGCCAGCTCACCGAACGATAATTTCGGGGGCTACACCTTC
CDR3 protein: CASSPNDNFGGYTF

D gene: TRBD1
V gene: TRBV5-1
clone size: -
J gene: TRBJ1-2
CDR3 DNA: TGCGCCAGCAGGACAGGGACCAACTATGGCTACACCTTC
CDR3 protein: CASRTGTNYGYTF

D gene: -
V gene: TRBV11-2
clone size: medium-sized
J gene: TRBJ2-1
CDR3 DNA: TGTGCCAGCAGCTTAGGGGGGACTTTATACAATGAGCAGTTCTTC
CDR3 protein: CASSLGGTLYNEQFF

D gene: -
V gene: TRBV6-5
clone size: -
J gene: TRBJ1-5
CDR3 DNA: TGTGCCAGCAGAACGGTCGGTGCCGGTCAGCCCCAGCATTTT
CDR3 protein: CASRTVGAGQPQHF

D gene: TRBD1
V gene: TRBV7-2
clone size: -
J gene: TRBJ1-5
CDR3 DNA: TGTGCCAGCAGCTTGGACAGGGGAGGCAATCAGCCCCAGCATTTT
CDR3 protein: CASSLDRGGNQPQHF

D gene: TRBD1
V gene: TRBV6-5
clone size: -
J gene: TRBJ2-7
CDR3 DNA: TGTGCCAGCAGTGCCTCACAGGGGTACGAGCAGTACTTC
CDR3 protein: CASSASQGYEQYF

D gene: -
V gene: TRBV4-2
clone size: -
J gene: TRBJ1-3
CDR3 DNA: TGTGCCAGCAGCCAGGGCCTTTCGTGGGGGGACACCATATATTTT
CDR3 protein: CASSQGLSWGDTIYF